The clone carrying this TCR beta chain was detected many times. Its antigen remains unidentified. Germline-derived CDR1 and CDR2 are GTSNPN and SVGIG (reference sequence). The CDR3 is 13 amino acids. The germline V and J ends were trimmed by 4 bases and 5 bases, with 12 bases remaining between them. MiXCR was run by TCRdb on the 5' RACE reads, yielding one entry per CDR3 protein. The sample has about 400,000 distinct CDR3 sequences, approximately 5.7% seen once. This record belongs to a study of T cells after yellow fever vaccination. Whole-study results and caveats: Clones from primary vaccination mostly reappeared after the booster (roughly 95% CD4, around 90% CD8).

The sequence was obtained from a man aged 30 to 39 who received the YFV17D yellow fever vaccine. V is TRBV30 and J is TRBJ1-5; possibly TRBD1 for D (6 bases). Sequencing used PBMCs, obtained 5 days after the yellow fever booster vaccination. CDR3 residues: CAWNPDRDQPQHF. DNA of the CDR3: TGTGCCTGGAACCCGGACAGAGATCAGCCCCAGCATTTT.